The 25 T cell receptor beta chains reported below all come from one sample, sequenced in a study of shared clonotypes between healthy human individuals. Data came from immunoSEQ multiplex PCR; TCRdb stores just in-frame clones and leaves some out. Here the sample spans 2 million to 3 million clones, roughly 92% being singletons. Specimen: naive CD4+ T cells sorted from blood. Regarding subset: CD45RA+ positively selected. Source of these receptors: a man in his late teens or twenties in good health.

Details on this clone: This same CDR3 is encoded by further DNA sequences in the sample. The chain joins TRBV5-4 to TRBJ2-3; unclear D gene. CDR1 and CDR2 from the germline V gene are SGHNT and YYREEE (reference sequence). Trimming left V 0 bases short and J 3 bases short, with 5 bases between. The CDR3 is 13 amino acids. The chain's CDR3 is CASSLAGTDTQYF. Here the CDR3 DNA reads TGTGCCAGCAGCTTGGCCGGTACAGATACGCAGTATTTT.

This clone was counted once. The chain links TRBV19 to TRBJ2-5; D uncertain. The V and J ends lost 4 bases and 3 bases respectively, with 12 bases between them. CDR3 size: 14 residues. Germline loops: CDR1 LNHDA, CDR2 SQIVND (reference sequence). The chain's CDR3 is CASSTSRNKETQYF. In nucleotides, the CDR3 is TGTGCCAGTAGTACCAGCAGGAATAAAGAGACCCAGTACTTC.

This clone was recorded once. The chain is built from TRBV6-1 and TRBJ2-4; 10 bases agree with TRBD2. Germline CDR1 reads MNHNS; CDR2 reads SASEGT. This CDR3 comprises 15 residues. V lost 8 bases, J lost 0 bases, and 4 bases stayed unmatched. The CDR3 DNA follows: TGTGCCAGCGGAGGGACTAGCGCAGCCAAAAACATTCAGTACTTC. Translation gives CASGGTSAAKNIQYF.

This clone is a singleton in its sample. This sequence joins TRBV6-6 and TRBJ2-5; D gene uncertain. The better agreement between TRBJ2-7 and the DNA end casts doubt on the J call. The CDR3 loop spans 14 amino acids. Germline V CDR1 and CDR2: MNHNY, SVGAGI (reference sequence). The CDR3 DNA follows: TGTGCCAGCAGTTACAGGGAACTATCCTACGAGCAGTACTTC. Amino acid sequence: CASSYRELSYEQYF.

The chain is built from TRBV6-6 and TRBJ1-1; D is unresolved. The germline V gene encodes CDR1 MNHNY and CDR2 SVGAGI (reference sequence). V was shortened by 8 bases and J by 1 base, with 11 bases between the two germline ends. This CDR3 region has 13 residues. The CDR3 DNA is TGTGCCAGCCGCTCCCCGGGGAACACTGAAGCTTTCTTT. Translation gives CASRSPGNTEAFF.

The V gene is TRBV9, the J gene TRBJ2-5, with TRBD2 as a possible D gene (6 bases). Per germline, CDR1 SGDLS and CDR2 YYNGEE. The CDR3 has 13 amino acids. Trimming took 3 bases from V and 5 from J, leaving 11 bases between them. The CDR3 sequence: CASSAEGWETQYF. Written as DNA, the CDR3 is TGTGCCAGCAGCGCGGAGGGCTGGGAGACCCAGTACTTC.

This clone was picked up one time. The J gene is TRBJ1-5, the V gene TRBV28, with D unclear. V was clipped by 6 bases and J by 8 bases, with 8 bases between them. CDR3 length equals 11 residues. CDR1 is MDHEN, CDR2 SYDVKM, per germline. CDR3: CASSREKPQHF. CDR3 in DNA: TGTGCCAGCAGCCGAGAGAAGCCCCAGCATTTT.

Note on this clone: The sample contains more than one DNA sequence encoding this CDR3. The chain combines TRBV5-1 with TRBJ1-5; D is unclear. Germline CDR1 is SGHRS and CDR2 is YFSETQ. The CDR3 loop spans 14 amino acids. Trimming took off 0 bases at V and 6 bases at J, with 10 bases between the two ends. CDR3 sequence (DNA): TGCGCCAGCAGCTTGGTGGCAGGTGGTCAGCCCCAGCATTTT. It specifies CASSLVAGGQPQHF. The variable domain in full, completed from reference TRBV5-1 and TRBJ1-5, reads KAGVTQTPRYLIKTRGQQVTLSCSPISGHRSVSWYQQTPGQGLQFLFEYFSETQRNKGNFPGRFSGRQFSNSRSEMNVSTLELGDSALYLCASSLVAGGQPQHFGDGTRLSIL.

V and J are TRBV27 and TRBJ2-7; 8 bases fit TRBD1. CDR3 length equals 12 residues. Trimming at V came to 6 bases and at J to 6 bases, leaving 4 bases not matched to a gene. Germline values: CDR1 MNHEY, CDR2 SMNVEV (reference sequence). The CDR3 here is CASSRGPGEQYF. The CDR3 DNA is TGTGCCAGCAGCAGGGGGCCCGGCGAGCAGTACTTC.

As DNA, the CDR3 is TGTGCCAGCAGTGACGGTGTGGGTCCTAATGAAAAACTGTTTTTT. It is translated as CASSDGVGPNEKLFF. The V and J genes are TRBV6-6 and TRBJ1-4; no clear D. There are 15 residues in the CDR3. V was shortened by 5 bases and J by 3 bases, with 13 bases between the two germline ends. CDR1 and CDR2 (germline): MNHNY, SVGAGI (reference sequence).

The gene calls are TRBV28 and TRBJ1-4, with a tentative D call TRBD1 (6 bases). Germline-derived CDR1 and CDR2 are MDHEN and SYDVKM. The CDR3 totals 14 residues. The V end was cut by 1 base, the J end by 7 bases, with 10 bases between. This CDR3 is CASSLSGDGEKLFF. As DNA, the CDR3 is TGTGCCAGCAGTTTATCAGGGGACGGTGAAAAACTGTTTTTT.

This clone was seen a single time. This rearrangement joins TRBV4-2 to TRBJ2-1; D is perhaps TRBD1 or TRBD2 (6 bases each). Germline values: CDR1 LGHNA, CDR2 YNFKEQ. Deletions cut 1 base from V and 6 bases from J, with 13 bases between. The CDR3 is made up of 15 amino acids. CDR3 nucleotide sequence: TGTGCCAGCAGCCAAGGGGCCGGGGGCGTCAATGAGCAGTTCTTC. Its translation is CASSQGAGGVNEQFF.

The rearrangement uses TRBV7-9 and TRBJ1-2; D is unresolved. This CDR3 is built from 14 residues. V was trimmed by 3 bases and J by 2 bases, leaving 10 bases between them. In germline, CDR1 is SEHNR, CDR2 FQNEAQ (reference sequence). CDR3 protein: CASSFAQFNYGYTF. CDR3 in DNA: TGTGCCAGCAGCTTTGCGCAGTTCAACTATGGCTACACCTTC.

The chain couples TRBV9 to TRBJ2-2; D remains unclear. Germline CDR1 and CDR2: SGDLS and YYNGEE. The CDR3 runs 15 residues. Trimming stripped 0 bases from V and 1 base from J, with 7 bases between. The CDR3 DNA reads TGTGCCAGCAGCGTAGTGTCCAGGAACACCGGGGAGCTGTTTTTT. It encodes CASSVVSRNTGELFF.

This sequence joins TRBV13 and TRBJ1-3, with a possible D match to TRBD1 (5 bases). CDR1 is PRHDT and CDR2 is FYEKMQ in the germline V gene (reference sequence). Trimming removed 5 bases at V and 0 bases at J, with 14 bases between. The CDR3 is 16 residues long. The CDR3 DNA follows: TGTGCCAGCAGCCCGGGACCTCAGTACTCTGGAAACACCATATATTTT. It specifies CASSPGPQYSGNTIYF.

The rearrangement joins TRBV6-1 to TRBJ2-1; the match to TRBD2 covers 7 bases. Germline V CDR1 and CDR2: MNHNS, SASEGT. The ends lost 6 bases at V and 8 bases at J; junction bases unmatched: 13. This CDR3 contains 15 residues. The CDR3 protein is CASSPVGGNWDEQFF. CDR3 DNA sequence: TGTGCCAGCAGCCCAGTGGGAGGGAACTGGGATGAGCAGTTCTTC.

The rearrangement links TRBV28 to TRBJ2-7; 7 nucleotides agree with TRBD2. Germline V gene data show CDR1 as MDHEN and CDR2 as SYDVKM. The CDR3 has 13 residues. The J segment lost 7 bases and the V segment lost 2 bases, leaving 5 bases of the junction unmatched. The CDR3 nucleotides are TGTGCCAGCAGTTTAGAACTAGCGCGGGAGCAGTACTTC. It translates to CASSLELAREQYF.

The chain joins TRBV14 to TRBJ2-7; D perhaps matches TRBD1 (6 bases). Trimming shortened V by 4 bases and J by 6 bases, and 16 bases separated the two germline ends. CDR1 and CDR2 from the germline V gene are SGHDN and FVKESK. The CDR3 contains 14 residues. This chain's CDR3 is CASSLDRKGGEQYF. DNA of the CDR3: TGTGCCAGCAGCCTTGACAGGAAAGGGGGCGAGCAGTACTTC.

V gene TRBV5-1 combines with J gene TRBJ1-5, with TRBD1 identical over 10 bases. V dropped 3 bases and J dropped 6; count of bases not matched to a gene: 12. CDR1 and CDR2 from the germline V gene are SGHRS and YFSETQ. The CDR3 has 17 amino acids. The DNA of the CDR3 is TGCGCCAGCAGCTCTGAAGGGACAGGGGTCGTCGGTCAGCCCCAGCATTTT. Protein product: CASSSEGTGVVGQPQHF.

CDR3 protein: CASSGQGAGEQYF. The CDR3 region has the DNA TGTGCCAGTAGTGGACAGGGGGCAGGCGAGCAGTACTTC. The V and J genes are TRBV19 and TRBJ2-7; 11 positions match TRBD1. Germline CDR1 LNHDA, CDR2 SQIVND (reference sequence). CDR3 length: 13 amino acids. The trim removed 5 bases at V and 6 bases at J, leaving 3 bases unmatched.

DNA of the CDR3: TGTGCCAGCAGGGACCAGTCCTCTGGAAACACCATATATTTT. Translated, it gives CASRDQSSGNTIYF. The V call is TRBV6-1, the J call TRBJ1-3; unclear D gene. V lost 6 bases, J lost 0 bases, and 9 bases lay in between. CDR3 size: 14 residues. Germline V lookup: CDR1 MNHNS, CDR2 SASEGT.

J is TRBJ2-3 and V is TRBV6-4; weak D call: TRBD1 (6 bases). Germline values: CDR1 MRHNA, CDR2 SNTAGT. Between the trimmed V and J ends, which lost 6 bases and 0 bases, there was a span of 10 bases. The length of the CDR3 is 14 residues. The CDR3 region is CASSDDRSTDTQYF. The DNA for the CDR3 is TGTGCCAGCAGCGACGACAGGAGCACAGATACGCAGTATTTT.

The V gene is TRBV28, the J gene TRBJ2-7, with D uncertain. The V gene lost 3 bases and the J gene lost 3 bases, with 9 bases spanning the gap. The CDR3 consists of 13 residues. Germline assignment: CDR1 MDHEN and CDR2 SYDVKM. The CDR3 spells CASSFNLGYEQYF. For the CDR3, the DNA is TGTGCCAGCAGTTTTAATTTGGGCTACGAGCAGTACTTC. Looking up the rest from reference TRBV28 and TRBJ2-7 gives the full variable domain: DVKVTQSSRYLVKRTGEKVFLECVQDMDHENMFWYRQDPGLGLRLIYFSYDVKMKEKGDIPEGYSVSREKKERFSLILESASTNQTSMYLCASSFNLGYEQYFGPGTRLTVT.

CDR3 loop: CASSQDLGTLRPLHF. The CDR3 DNA follows: TGCGCCAGCAGCCAAGATTTGGGGACCCTTAGGCCCCTCCACTTT. The chain joins TRBV4-1 to TRBJ1-6, with a tentative D call TRBD1 (5 bases). V lost 0 bases, J lost 13 bases, and 16 bases lay in between. From germline, CDR1 is MGHRA and CDR2 YSYEKL. The CDR3 has 15 amino acids.

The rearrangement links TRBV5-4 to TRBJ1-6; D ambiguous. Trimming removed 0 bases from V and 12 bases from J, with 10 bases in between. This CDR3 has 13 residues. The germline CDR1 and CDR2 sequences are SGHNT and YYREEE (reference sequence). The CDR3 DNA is TGTGCCAGCAGCTTGGCCGTTGGGGAACCCCTCCACTTT. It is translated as CASSLAVGEPLHF.